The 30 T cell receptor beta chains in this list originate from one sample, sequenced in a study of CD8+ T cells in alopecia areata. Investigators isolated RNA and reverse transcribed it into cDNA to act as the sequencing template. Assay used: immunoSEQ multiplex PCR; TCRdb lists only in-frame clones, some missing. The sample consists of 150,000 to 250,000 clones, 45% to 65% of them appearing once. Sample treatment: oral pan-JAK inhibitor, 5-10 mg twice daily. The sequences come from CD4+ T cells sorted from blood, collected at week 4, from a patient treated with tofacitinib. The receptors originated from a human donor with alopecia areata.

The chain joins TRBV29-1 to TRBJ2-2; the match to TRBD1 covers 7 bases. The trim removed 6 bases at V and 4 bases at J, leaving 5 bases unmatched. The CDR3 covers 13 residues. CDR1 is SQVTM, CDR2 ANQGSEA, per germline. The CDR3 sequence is CSVVTGSTGELFF. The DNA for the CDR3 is TGCAGCGTCGTGACAGGGTCCACCGGGGAGCTGTTTTTT.

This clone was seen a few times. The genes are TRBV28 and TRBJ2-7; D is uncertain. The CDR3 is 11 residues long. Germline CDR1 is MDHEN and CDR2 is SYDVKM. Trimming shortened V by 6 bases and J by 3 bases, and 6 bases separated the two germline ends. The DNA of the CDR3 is TGTGCCAGCAGGGCCGTCTACGAGCAGTACTTC. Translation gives CASRAVYEQYF.

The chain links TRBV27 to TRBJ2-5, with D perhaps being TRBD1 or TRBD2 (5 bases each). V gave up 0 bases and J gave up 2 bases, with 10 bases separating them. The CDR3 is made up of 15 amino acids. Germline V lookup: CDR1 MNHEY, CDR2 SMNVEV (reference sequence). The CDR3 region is CASSLSWDGQETQYF. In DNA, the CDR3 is TGTGCCAGCAGTTTATCGTGGGACGGGCAAGAGACCCAGTACTTC.

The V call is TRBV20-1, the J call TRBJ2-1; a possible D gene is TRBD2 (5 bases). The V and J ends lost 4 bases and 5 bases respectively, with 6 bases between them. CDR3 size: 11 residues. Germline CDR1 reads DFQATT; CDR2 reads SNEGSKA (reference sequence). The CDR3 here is CSATGNNEQFF. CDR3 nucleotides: TGCAGTGCTACGGGGAACAATGAGCAGTTCTTC.

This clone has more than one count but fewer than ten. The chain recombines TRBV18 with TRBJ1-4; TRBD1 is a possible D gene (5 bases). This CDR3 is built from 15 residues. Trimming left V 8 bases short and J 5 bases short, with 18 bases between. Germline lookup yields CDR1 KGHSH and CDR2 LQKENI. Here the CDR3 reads CASRPSGGENEKLFF. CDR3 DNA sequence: TGTGCCAGCCGCCCCAGCGGGGGGGAAAATGAAAAACTGTTTTTT.

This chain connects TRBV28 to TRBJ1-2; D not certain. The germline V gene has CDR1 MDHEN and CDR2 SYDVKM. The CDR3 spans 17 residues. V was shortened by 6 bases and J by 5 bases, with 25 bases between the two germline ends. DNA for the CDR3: TGTGCCAGCAGCTCTCCTATTCTGGGCGCGGATATGTATGGCTACACCTTC. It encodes CASSSPILGADMYGYTF.

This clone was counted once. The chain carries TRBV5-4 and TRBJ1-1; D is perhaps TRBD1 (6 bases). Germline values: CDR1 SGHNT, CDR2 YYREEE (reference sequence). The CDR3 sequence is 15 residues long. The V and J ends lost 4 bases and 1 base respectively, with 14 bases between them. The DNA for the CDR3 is TGTGCCAGCAGCGCAGCGGGACACGAGAACACTGAAGCTTTCTTT. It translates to CASSAAGHENTEAFF.

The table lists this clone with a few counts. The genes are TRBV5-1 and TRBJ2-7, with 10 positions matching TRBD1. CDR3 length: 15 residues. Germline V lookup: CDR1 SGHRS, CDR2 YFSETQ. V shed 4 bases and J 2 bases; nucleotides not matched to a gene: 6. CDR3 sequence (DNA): TGCGCCAGCAGCCTCGACAGGGGGCGAACCTACGAGCAGTACTTC. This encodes CASSLDRGRTYEQYF.

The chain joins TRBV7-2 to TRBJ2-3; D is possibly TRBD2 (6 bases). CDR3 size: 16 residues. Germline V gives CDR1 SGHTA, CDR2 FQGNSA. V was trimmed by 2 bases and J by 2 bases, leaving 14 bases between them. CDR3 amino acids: CASSLRLASNTDTQYF. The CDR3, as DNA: TGTGCCAGCAGCTTAAGGCTAGCGTCGAACACAGATACGCAGTATTTT.

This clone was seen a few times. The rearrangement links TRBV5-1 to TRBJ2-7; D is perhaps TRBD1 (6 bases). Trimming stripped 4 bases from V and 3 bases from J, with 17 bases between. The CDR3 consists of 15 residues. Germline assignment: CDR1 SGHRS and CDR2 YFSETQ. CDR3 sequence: CASSGTGPPDYEQYF. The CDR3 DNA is TGCGCCAGCAGCGGTACAGGGCCCCCCGACTACGAGCAGTACTTC.

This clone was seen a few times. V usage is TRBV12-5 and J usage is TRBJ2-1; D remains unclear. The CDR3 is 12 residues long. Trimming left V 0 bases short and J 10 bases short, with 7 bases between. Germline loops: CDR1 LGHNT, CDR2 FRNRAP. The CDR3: CASGLVLGEQFF. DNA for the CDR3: TGTGCTAGTGGTTTGGTACTGGGGGAGCAGTTCTTC.

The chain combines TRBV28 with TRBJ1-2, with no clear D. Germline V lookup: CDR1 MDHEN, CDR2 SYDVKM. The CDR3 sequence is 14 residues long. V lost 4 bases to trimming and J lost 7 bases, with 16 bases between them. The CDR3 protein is CASSSGRAGVGYTF. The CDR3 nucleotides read TGTGCCAGCAGTTCCGGCCGGGCCGGGGTTGGCTACACCTTC.

This CDR3 is CASSGEFSSPLHF. The CDR3 region has the DNA TGTGCCAGCAGTGGTGAGTTTTCCTCACCCCTCCACTTT. The rearrangement uses TRBV2 and TRBJ1-6; D gene ambiguous. Germline-derived CDR1 and CDR2 are SNHLY and FYNNEI. V lost 4 bases and J 10 bases, leaving 11 bases between the germline ends. The CDR3 is 13 amino acids.

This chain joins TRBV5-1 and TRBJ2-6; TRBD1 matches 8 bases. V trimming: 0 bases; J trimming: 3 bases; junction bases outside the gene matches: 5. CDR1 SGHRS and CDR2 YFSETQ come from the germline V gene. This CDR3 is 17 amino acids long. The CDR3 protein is CASSLEAGGHGANVLTF. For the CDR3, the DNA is TGCGCCAGCAGCTTGGAAGCAGGGGGCCATGGGGCCAACGTCCTGACTTTC.

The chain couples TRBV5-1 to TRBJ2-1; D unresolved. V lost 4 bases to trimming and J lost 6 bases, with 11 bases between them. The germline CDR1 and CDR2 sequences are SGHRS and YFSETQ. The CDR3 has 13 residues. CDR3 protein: CASSIRAINEQFF. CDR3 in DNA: TGCGCCAGCAGCATACGGGCCATCAATGAGCAGTTCTTC.

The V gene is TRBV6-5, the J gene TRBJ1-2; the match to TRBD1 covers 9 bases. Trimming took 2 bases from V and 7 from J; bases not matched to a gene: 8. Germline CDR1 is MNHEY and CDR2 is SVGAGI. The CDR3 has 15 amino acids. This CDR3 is CASSYLEQGAGGYTF. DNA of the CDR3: TGTGCCAGCAGTTACCTGGAACAGGGGGCCGGTGGCTACACCTTC.

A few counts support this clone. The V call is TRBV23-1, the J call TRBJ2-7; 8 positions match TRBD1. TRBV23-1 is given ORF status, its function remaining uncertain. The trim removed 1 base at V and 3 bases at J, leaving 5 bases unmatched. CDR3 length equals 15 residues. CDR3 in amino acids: CASSQWRQGFYEQYF. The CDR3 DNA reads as TGCGCCAGCAGTCAATGGCGACAGGGGTTCTACGAGCAGTACTTC.

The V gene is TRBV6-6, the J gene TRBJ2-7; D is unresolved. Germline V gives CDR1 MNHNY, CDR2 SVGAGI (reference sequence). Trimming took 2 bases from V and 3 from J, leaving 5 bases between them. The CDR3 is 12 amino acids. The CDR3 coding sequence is TGTGCCAGCAGTTACAGAGTCTACGAGCAGTACTTC. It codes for CASSYRVYEQYF.

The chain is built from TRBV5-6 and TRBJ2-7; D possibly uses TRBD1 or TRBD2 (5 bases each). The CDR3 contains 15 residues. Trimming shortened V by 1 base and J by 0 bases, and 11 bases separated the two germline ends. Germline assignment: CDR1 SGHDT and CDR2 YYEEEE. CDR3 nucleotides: TGTGCCAGCAGCTTGCTTGGGACCACCTCCTACGAGCAGTACTTC. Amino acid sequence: CASSLLGTTSYEQYF.

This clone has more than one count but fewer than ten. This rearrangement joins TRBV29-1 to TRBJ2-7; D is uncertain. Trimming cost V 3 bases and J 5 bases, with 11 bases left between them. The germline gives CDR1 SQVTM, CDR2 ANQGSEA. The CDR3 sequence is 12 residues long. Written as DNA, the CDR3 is TGCAGCGTTGACATTGGGGTCGACGAGCAGTACTTC. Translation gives CSVDIGVDEQYF.

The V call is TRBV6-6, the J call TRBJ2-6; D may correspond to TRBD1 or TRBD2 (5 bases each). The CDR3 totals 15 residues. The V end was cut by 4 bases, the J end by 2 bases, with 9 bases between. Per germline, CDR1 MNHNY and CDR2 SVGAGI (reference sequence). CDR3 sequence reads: CASSSRGAGANVLTF. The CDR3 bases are TGTGCCAGCAGTTCAAGGGGAGCTGGGGCCAACGTCCTGACTTTC.

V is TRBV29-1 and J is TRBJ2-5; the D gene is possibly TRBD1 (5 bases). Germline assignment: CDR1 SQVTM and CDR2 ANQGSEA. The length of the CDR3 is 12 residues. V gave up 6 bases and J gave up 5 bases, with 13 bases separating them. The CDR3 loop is CSVQGVGETQYF. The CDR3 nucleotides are TGCAGCGTCCAGGGTGTGGGGGAGACCCAGTACTTC. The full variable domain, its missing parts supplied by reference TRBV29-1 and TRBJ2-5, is SAVISQKPSRDICQRGTSLTIQCQVDSQVTMMFWYRQQPGQSLTLIATANQGSEATYESGFVIDKFPISRPNLTFSTLTVSNMSPEDSSIYLCSVQGVGETQYFGPGTRLLVL.

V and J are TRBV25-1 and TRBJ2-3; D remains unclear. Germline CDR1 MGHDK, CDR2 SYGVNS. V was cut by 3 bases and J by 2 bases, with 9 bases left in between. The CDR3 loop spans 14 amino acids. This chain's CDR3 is CASSEVGSTDTQYF. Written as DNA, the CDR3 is TGTGCCAGCAGTGAGGTCGGATCCACAGATACGCAGTATTTT. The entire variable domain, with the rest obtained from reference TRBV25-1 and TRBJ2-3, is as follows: EADIYQTPRYLVIGTGKKITLECSQTMGHDKMYWYQQDPGMELHLIHYSYGVNSTEKGDLSSESTVSRIRTEHFPLTLESARPSHTSQYLCASSEVGSTDTQYFGPGTRLTVL.

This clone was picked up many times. The DNA for the CDR3 is TGTGCCACTTCGGGGTCCTCCTACAATGAGCAGTTCTTC. It translates to CATSGSSYNEQFF. The J gene is TRBJ2-1, the V gene TRBV6-6; perhaps TRBD2 as D (5 bases). CDR1 is MNHNY, CDR2 SVGAGI, per germline (reference sequence). V was trimmed by 10 bases and J by 0 bases, leaving 10 bases between them. CDR3 length: 13 amino acids.

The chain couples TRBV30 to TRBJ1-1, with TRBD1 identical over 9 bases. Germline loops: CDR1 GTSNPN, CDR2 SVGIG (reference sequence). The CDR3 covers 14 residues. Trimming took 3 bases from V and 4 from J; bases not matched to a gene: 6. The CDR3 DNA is TGTGCCTGGAGGGGACAGGGCGAGAGCACTGAAGCTTTCTTT. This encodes CAWRGQGESTEAFF.

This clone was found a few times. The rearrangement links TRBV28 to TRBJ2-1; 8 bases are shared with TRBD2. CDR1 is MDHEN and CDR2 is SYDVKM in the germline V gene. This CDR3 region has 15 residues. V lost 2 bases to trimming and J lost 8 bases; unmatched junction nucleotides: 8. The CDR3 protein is CASSLGGGGRHEQFF. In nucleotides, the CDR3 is TGTGCCAGCAGTTTAGGCGGCGGGGGGCGGCATGAGCAGTTCTTC.

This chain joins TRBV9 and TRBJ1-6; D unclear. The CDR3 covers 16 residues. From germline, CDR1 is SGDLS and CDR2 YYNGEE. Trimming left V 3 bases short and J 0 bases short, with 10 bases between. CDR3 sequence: CASSAHGSSYNSPLHF. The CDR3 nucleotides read TGTGCCAGCAGCGCCCATGGGAGCTCCTATAATTCACCCCTCCACTTT. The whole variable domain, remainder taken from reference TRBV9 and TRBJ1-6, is DSGVTQTPKHLITATGQRVTLRCSPRSGDLSVYWYQQSLDQGLQFLIQYYNGEERAKGNILERFSAQQFPDLHSELNLSSLELGDSALYFCASSAHGSSYNSPLHFGNGTRLTVT.

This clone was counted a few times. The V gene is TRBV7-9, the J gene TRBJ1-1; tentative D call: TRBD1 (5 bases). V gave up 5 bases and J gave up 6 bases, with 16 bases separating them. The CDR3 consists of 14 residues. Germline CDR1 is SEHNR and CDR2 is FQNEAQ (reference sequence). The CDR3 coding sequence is TGTGCCAGCAGCCAGACTCAGGGCAGGGCTGAAGCTTTCTTT. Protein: CASSQTQGRAEAFF.

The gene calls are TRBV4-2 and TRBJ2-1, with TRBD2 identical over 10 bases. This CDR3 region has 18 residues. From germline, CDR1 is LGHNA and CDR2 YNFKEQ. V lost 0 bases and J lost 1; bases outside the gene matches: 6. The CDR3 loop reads CASSQDVAGGRSYNEQFF. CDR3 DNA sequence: TGTGCCAGCAGCCAAGACGTAGCGGGGGGCCGGTCCTACAATGAGCAGTTCTTC.

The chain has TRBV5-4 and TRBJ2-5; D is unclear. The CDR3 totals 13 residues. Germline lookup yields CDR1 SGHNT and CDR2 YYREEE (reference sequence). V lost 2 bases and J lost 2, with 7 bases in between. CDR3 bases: TGTGCCAGCAGCTTCATGGGTCAAGAGACCCAGTACTTC. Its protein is CASSFMGQETQYF.